This T cell receptor (beta chain) was obtained from a study of blood T cell repertoires in COVID-19. Overall study context: Italy, Spain and the United States were the sources of the convalescent and acute COVID-19 samples. T cells, B-cell-depleted T cells, or PBMCs provided the cDNA or gDNA that served as material.

V was trimmed by 4 bases and J by 1 base, leaving 19 bases between them. CDR3 size: 17 residues. Germline values: CDR1 LGHNA, CDR2 YNFKEQ. Methods used by the authors: Reference gene primer amplification gave nucleated cell count estimates. The method was immunoSEQ multiplex PCR; TCRdb's version includes in-frame clones alone and lacks a portion of them. V, J and clone size reflect that table, while D and trimming were determined from the DNA. The sample has roughly 240,000 clones; around 86% are singletons. The sequence was collected from an older woman who had recovered from COVID-19. The material sequenced was peripheral blood. The chain has TRBV4-2 and TRBJ1-1, with TRBD1 as a possible D gene (5 bases). CDR3 DNA: TGTGCCAGCAGCCCGCGACAGATTATAAAACCGAACACTGAAGCTTTCTTT. Amino acid sequence: CASSPRQIIKPNTEAFF.